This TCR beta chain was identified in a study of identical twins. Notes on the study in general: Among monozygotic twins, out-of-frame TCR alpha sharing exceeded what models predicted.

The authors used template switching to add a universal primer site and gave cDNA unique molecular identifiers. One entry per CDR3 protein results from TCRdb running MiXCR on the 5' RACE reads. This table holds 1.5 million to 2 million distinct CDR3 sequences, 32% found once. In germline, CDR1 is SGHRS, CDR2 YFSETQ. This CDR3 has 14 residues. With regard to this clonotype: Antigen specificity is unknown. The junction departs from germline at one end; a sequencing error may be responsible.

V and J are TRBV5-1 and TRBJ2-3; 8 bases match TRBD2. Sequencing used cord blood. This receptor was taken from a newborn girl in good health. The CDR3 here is CASSFGRGTDAQYF. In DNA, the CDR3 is TGCGCCAGCAGCTTCGGGAGGGGCACAGATGCGCAGTATTTT. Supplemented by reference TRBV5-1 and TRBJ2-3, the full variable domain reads KAGVTQTPRYLIKTRGQQVTLSCSPISGHRSVSWYQQTPGQGLQFLFEYFSETQRNKGNFPGRFSGRQFSNSRSEMNVSTLELGDSALYLCASSFGRGTDAQYFGPGTRLTVL.